This T cell receptor (beta chain) originates from a study of immune heterogeneity within non-small cell lung tumors. Study-level results: Largely different high-frequency T-cell receptor beta clonotypes were found between individual patients. Correlation analysis showed that local T-cell clonality was moderately but significantly associated with local tumor mutational burden (R about 0.3). Identical dominant CDR3 beta clonotypes recurred across tumor sites within a patient, alongside site-unique high-frequency clones.

For each sample, template was around 600 ng of bulk tumor genomic DNA. Each primary tumor yielded several biopsies, collected far apart from one another at surgery. Curative operations were performed on patients who had untreated, newly diagnosed non-small cell lung cancer. Multiplex PCR employing 32 V and 13 J primers generated amplicons of the TCR beta CDR3. TCRdb itself ran the multiplex PCR reads through MiXCR, one entry per CDR3 protein. The sample has about 15,000 distinct CDR3 sequences, less than 35% seen once; the top ten hold about 4.3%. CDR1 SGHDN and CDR2 FVKESK come from the germline V gene. This CDR3 has 15 residues. V dropped 2 bases and J dropped 6 bases, with 11 bases sitting between them. Note on this clonotype: Its specificity is unknown.

This receptor was obtained from a man in his forties or fifties with non-small cell lung cancer. The genes are TRBV14 and TRBJ1-6; maybe TRBD1 (6 bases). The specimen was lung tumor tissue. The CDR3 sequence: CASSQQLGGNSPLHF. Here the CDR3 DNA reads TGTGCCAGCAGCCAACAACTAGGGGGTAATTCACCCCTCCACTTT.